A selection of T cell receptor beta chains follows, all from one sample in a study of cytomegalovirus exposure and HLA in healthy donors. Sequencing used immunoSEQ multiplex PCR; TCRdb keeps in-frame clones, though not all of them. The data hold approximately 150,000 clones, with 75% to 80% observed a single time. Source material: PBMCs. The receptor source for this set is a woman in her twenties or thirties in good health and CMV-seronegative. CDR3s include the opening cysteine and the closing phenylalanine or tryptophan. Fields, in order: D gene, J gene, V gene, clone size, CDR3 DNA, CDR3 protein. D genes are given only for firm matches. The size entry is marked missing in some rows and otherwise reads once, few, many or a size class.

d_call: .; j_call: TRBJ1-6; v_call: TRBV11-2; clone_size: few; cdr3_nt: TGTGCCAGCAGCTACCGGGACGGAGGGGCTTCACCCCTCCACTTT; cdr3_aa: CASSYRDGGASPLHF
d_call: .; j_call: TRBJ1-6; v_call: TRBV6-1; clone_size: .; cdr3_nt: TGTGCCAGCGGCAGCTCCTATAATTCACCCCTCCACTTT; cdr3_aa: CASGSSYNSPLHF
d_call: .; j_call: TRBJ1-1; v_call: TRBV4-3; clone_size: .; cdr3_nt: TGCGCCAGCAGCCAAGATCGACTCTCGAACACTGAAGCTTTCTTT; cdr3_aa: CASSQDRLSNTEAFF
d_call: TRBD2; j_call: TRBJ2-3; v_call: TRBV2; clone_size: .; cdr3_nt: TGTGCCAGCAGGGACCAGCGGGGGGGCACAGATACGCAGTATTTT; cdr3_aa: CASRDQRGGTDTQYF
d_call: .; j_call: TRBJ1-2; v_call: TRBV27; clone_size: .; cdr3_nt: TGTGCCAGCAGTCGAGACTACCGGCCCGATGGCTACACCTTC; cdr3_aa: CASSRDYRPDGYTF
d_call: TRBD2; j_call: TRBJ2-1; v_call: TRBV7-9; clone_size: .; cdr3_nt: TGTGCCAGCAGCCCCCGAAGAAGCGGGGGGACTCCCTTTTACAATGAGCAGTTCTTC; cdr3_aa: CASSPRRSGGTPFYNEQFF
d_call: .; j_call: TRBJ1-5; v_call: TRBV5-5; clone_size: .; cdr3_nt: TGTGCCAGCAGCTTGGGACAGGCCTATCAGCCCCAGCATTTT; cdr3_aa: CASSLGQAYQPQHF
d_call: .; j_call: TRBJ2-5; v_call: TRBV12-5; clone_size: once; cdr3_nt: TGTGCTAGTGGCAGATCGCAGACCCTGACGGGAGAGACCCAGTACTTC; cdr3_aa: CASGRSQTLTGETQYF
d_call: .; j_call: TRBJ2-1; v_call: TRBV7-6; clone_size: .; cdr3_nt: TGTGCCAGCACCAATTTTTCAGCTTGGAGCTCCTACAATGAGCAGTTCTTC; cdr3_aa: CASTNFSAWSSYNEQFF
d_call: TRBD1; j_call: TRBJ1-2; v_call: TRBV10-2; clone_size: .; cdr3_nt: TGCGCCAGCAGTGTTACAGGGGATGGCTACACCTTC; cdr3_aa: CASSVTGDGYTF
d_call: .; j_call: TRBJ1-6; v_call: TRBV7-9; clone_size: .; cdr3_nt: TGTGCCAGCAGCTTAGGAGGCAGAGACCTTTCACCCCTCCACTTT; cdr3_aa: CASSLGGRDLSPLHF
d_call: .; j_call: TRBJ2-2; v_call: TRBV15; clone_size: .; cdr3_nt: TGTGCCACCAGCCCGAGGAGGGGCGCTGTGGCGAGAACCGGGGAGCTGTTTTTT; cdr3_aa: CATSPRRGAVARTGELFF
d_call: .; j_call: TRBJ2-7; v_call: TRBV20-1; clone_size: few; cdr3_nt: TGCAGTGCTAGAGTTGTGTTGGGAGGGTACTTC; cdr3_aa: CSARVVLGGYF
d_call: TRBD1; j_call: TRBJ1-4; v_call: TRBV29-1; clone_size: .; cdr3_nt: TGCAGCGCCACCGGGGGGACAGGTGAAGAAAAACTGTTTTTT; cdr3_aa: CSATGGTGEEKLFF
d_call: TRBD1; j_call: TRBJ1-2; v_call: TRBV9; clone_size: few; cdr3_nt: TGTGCCAGCAGCCAGCAGGGGGTAGGGGGCTACACCTTC; cdr3_aa: CASSQQGVGGYTF
d_call: .; j_call: TRBJ1-2; v_call: TRBV7-2; clone_size: .; cdr3_nt: TGTGCCAGCAGCGTAGGGCCTCTTGACTATGGCTACACCTTC; cdr3_aa: CASSVGPLDYGYTF
d_call: .; j_call: TRBJ1-1; v_call: TRBV5-5; clone_size: .; cdr3_nt: TGTGCCAGCAGCCGGGGGTCGCTGGACACTGAAGCTTTCTTT; cdr3_aa: CASSRGSLDTEAFF
d_call: TRBD1; j_call: TRBJ2-7; v_call: TRBV27; clone_size: .; cdr3_nt: TGTGCCAGCCGTCCCCGAGTTGGCGGGACAGGGCGGAAGGAGCAGTACTTC; cdr3_aa: CASRPRVGGTGRKEQYF
d_call: TRBD1; j_call: TRBJ1-6; v_call: TRBV5-1; clone_size: few; cdr3_nt: TGCGCCAGCACCCTAGAGGGGGCGAGTTCACCCCTCCACTTT; cdr3_aa: CASTLEGASSPLHF
d_call: TRBD2; j_call: TRBJ2-2; v_call: TRBV5-4; clone_size: .; cdr3_nt: TGTGCCAGCAGCCGTCGGGGGGGCTCGTTCGCCGGGGAGCTGTTTTTT; cdr3_aa: CASSRRGGSFAGELFF
d_call: TRBD1; j_call: TRBJ2-5; v_call: TRBV19; clone_size: .; cdr3_nt: TGTGCCAGTAGTAGTACCGACAGGGGAGCTCAGGGGACCCAGTACTTC; cdr3_aa: CASSSTDRGAQGTQYF
d_call: TRBD1; j_call: TRBJ1-2; v_call: TRBV6-5; clone_size: .; cdr3_nt: TGTGCCAGCAGTTACTCGCCAGGGGGAAACTATGGCTACACCTTC; cdr3_aa: CASSYSPGGNYGYTF
d_call: .; j_call: TRBJ2-5; v_call: TRBV4-2; clone_size: .; cdr3_nt: TGTGCCAGCAGCCAAGTCAACGTACCCGGAGACCAAGAGACCCAGTACTTC; cdr3_aa: CASSQVNVPGDQETQYF
d_call: .; j_call: TRBJ1-2; v_call: TRBV25-1; clone_size: .; cdr3_nt: TGTGCCAGCAGTGAAGGTGGCGGTAACTATGGCTACACCTTC; cdr3_aa: CASSEGGGNYGYTF
d_call: TRBD1; j_call: TRBJ1-1; v_call: TRBV7-3; clone_size: .; cdr3_nt: TGTGCCAGCAGCTCTAGCAACAGGGGCGCTGAAGCTTTCTTT; cdr3_aa: CASSSSNRGAEAFF
d_call: .; j_call: TRBJ1-2; v_call: TRBV27; clone_size: .; cdr3_nt: TGTGCCAGCAGCCGCGGGAGGGGTCATGGCTACACCTTC; cdr3_aa: CASSRGRGHGYTF
d_call: .; j_call: TRBJ2-7; v_call: TRBV5-4; clone_size: .; cdr3_nt: TGTGCCAGCAGCTTGTTTCACTTGAGCTCCTACGAGCAGTACTTC; cdr3_aa: CASSLFHLSSYEQYF
d_call: TRBD1; j_call: TRBJ1-2; v_call: TRBV9; clone_size: .; cdr3_nt: TGTGCCAGCAGTCCTCCGGGACAGGGGGCCCCTACCTATGGCTACACCTTC; cdr3_aa: CASSPPGQGAPTYGYTF
d_call: TRBD2; j_call: TRBJ2-2; v_call: TRBV19; clone_size: .; cdr3_nt: TGTGCCAGTAGTATCGGAGCGGGGGGCATGATCGGGGAGCTGTTTTTT; cdr3_aa: CASSIGAGGMIGELFF
d_call: .; j_call: TRBJ2-1; v_call: TRBV5-1; clone_size: few; cdr3_nt: TGCGCCAGCAGCCCAGGGGGGACCAAGATCGAGGAGCAGTTCTTC; cdr3_aa: CASSPGGTKIEEQFF
d_call: .; j_call: TRBJ1-1; v_call: TRBV5-6; clone_size: once; cdr3_nt: TGTGCCAGCAGCTTGGGTCTTGAAGCTTTCTTT; cdr3_aa: CASSLGLEAFF
d_call: TRBD1; j_call: TRBJ2-7; v_call: TRBV27; clone_size: .; cdr3_nt: TGTGCCAGCAGTTGGGACAGGGGGACCTACGAGCAGTACTTC; cdr3_aa: CASSWDRGTYEQYF
d_call: .; j_call: TRBJ1-5; v_call: TRBV30; clone_size: .; cdr3_nt: TGTGCCTGGAGTGTAGGGGGGGAACAGCCCCAGCATTTT; cdr3_aa: CAWSVGGEQPQHF